This TCR beta chain comes out of a study of spatial heterogeneity in lung cancer. For the study at large: The average count in raw reads for each unique TCR and UMI combination exceeded eight appearances. Findings and limits, study-wide: Expanded tumor TCRs that were ubiquitous appeared in blood more at resection than follow-up.

Every TCR cDNA molecule bore a unique molecular identifier. TCRdb ran MiXCR on the 5' RACE reads and lists one entry per CDR3 protein. Here the sample spans 28,000 or so distinct CDR3 sequences, around 13% being singletons. Time point of the sample: sample taken at primary tumor resection. Whole RNA obtained from tumor, nontumor lung or frozen PBMC underwent sequencing without sorting. The donors were some 70 patients with non-small cell lung cancer that was early-stage and untreated. This clonotype was seen at least ten times. The antigen remains unidentified. This TCR was sampled from a female donor with early-stage non-small cell lung cancer. This specimen was PBMCs, taken at surgery.

The CDR3 here is CASRGTSGIKQFF. The CDR3 region has the DNA TGTGCCAGCAGGGGGACTAGCGGGATAAAGCAGTTCTTC. The chain is built from TRBV3-1 and TRBJ2-1, with TRBD2 matching over 13 bases. Germline V gives CDR1 LGHDT, CDR2 YNNKEL (reference sequence). V lost 6 bases and J lost 11; bases outside the gene matches: 4. The length of the CDR3 is 13 residues.